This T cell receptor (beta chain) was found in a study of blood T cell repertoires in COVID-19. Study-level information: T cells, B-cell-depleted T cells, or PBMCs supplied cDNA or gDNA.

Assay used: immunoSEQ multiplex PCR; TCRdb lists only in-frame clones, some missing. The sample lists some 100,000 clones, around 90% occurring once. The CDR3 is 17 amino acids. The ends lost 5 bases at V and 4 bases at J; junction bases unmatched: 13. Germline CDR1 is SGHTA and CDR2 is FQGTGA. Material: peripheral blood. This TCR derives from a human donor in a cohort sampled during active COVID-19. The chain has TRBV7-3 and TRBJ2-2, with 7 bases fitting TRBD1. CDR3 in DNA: TGTGCCAGCAGCCCTAGGGGGTGGACAGGCGCCACCGGGGAGCTGTTTTTT. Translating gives CASSPRGWTGATGELFF.